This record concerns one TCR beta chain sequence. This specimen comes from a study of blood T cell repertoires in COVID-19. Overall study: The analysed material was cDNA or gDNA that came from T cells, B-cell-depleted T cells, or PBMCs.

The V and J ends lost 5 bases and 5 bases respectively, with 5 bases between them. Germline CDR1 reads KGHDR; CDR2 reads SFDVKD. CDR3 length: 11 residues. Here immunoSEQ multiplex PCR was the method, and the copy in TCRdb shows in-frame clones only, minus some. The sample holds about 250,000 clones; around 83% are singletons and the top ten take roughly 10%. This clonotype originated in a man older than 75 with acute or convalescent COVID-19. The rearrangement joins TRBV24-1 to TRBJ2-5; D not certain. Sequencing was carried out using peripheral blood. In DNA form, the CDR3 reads TGTGCCACCAGTGTGGGCGAGACCCAGTACTTC. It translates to CATSVGETQYF.